In its sample, the clone carrying this T cell receptor (beta chain) was seen once. Its antigen is currently unknown. Data came from immunoSEQ multiplex PCR; TCRdb stores just in-frame clones and leaves some out. The data show 7,000 or so clones, 74% seen once. The V and J ends lost 1 base and 1 base respectively, with 8 bases between them. Germline lookup yields CDR1 MGHRA and CDR2 YSYEKL. The CDR3 consists of 14 residues. The data are from a study of tumor-infiltrating lymphocytes in localized non-small cell lung cancer. Study as a whole: Tumor tissue and non-adjacent uninvolved lung came from each patient. Study-wide points: No T-cell fraction difference was seen between IM1 and IM2 tumors. TCRbeta sequencing showed higher T cell infiltration in tumors than uninvolved lung.

This clonotype originated in a human donor with non-small cell lung cancer. Source material: uninvolved lung tissue not adjacent to the tumor. V and J are TRBV4-1 and TRBJ2-7; D remains ambiguous. CDR3 sequence: CASSQGPGSYEQYF. The DNA of the CDR3 is TGCGCCAGCAGCCAAGGCCCTGGATCCTACGAGCAGTACTTC.